The 4 T cell receptor beta chains reported below all come from one sample, sequenced in a study of breast tumors, draining lymph nodes, adjacent tissues. TCRdb processed the multiplex PCR reads anew with MiXCR; each CDR3 protein has one entry. The repertoire includes approximately 300,000 distinct CDR3 sequences, under 35% of them detected once, and more than 0.95% sits in the top ten. The lymph nodes were axillary draining lymph nodes from breast cancer patients. Sequences were obtained from axillary lymph node tissue. These TCRs come from a female donor with breast cancer. Some clones in this sample may be carry-over from other donors' samples.

This clonotype occurred a few times. J is TRBJ2-3 and V is TRBV10-1; 13 positions agree with TRBD2. The CDR3 covers 16 residues. Germline loops: CDR1 WNHNN, CDR2 SYGVQD (reference sequence). With V trimmed by 4 bases and J by 0 bases, 1 base remained unmatched. The CDR3 bases are TGCGCCAGCAGTGGGACTAGCGGGAGAAGCACAGATACGCAGTATTTT. Protein: CASSGTSGRSTDTQYF.

In its sample, this clonotype was seen a few times. This clone may be a read error of a much larger clone one base away. The J gene is TRBJ2-3, the V gene TRBV7-2; D unclear. Germline V CDR1 and CDR2: SGHTA, FQGNSA. The CDR3 spans 12 residues. Here the CDR3 reads CAGSFLGNTQYF. The CDR3 DNA sequence: TGTGCCGGCAGCTTTTTGGGAAATACGCAGTATTTT.

This clonotype was observed at least ten times. The chain combines TRBV7-6 with TRBJ1-4, with 8 bases identical to TRBD1. Germline CDR1 reads SGHVS; CDR2 reads FNYEAQ. Germline trimming cut 4 bases from V and 5 bases from J; bases unmatched to any gene: 9. This CDR3 is 16 amino acids long. The chain's CDR3 is CASSSLDRGENEKLFF. CDR3 coding DNA: TGTGCCAGCAGCTCCCTAGACAGGGGCGAAAATGAAAAACTGTTTTTT. Full variable domain (remainder filled in from reference TRBV7-6 and TRBJ1-4): GAGVSQSPRYKVTKRGQDVALRCDPISGHVSLYWYRQALGQGPEFLTYFNYEAQQDKSGLPNDRFSAERPEGSISTLTIQRTEQRDSAMYRCASSSLDRGENEKLFFGSGTQLSVL.

This clonotype was seen at least ten times. The chain is built from TRBV3-1 and TRBJ1-2; no firm D call. This CDR3 has 14 residues. The germline V gene has CDR1 LGHDT and CDR2 YNNKEL (reference sequence). Trimming cost V 0 bases and J 3 bases, with 8 bases left between them. This chain's CDR3 is CASSQDIGHYGYTF. In nucleotides, the CDR3 is TGTGCCAGCAGCCAAGATATAGGGCACTATGGCTACACCTTC.